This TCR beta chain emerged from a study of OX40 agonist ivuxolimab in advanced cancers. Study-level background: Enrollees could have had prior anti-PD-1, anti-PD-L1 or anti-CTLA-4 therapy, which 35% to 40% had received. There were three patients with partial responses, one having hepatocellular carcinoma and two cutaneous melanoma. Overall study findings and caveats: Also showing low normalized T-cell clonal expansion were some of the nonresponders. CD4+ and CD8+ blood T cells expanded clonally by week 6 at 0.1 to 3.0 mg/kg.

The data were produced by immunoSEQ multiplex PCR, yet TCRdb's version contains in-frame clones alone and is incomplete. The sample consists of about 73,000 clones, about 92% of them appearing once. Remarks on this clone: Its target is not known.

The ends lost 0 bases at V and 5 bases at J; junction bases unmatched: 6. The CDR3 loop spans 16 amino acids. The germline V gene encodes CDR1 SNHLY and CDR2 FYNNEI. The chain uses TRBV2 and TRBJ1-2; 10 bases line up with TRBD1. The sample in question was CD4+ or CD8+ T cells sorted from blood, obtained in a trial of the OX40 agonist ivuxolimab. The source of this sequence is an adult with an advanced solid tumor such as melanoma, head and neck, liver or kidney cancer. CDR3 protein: CASSEAPWTGGYGYTF. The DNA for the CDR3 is TGTGCCAGCAGTGAAGCGCCCTGGACAGGGGGGTATGGCTACACCTTC.